This TCR beta chain derives from a study of CD8+CD57+ T cells in acquired aplastic anemia. Overall study: Yields of DNA that came from sorted CD4+ and CD8+ cells averaged about 3.5 ug.

For sequencing, patients were chosen who had shown expansion of CD8+CD57+ cells by flow cytometry. Both TCR beta VDJ combination and CDR3 sequence profiling were carried out. Genomic DNA was the template for this profiling. In TCRdb, the reads were re-called with MiXCR into one record per CDR3 protein. The data show approximately 220,000 distinct CDR3 sequences, 47% seen once. This clonotype occurred many times. J was trimmed by 0 bases and V by 3 bases; bases with no gene match: 7. The CDR3 sequence is 17 residues long. Germline loops: CDR1 DFQATT, CDR2 SNEGSKA (reference sequence). This rearrangement joins TRBV20-1 to TRBJ2-1; 11 bases align to TRBD2. Sequenced input: sorted CD4+, CD8+, or CD8+CD57+ T cells (not recorded which) from PBMCs. This receptor was obtained from a human donor with aplastic anemia. CDR3 nucleotide sequence: TGCAGTGCTAGCGAGACTAGCGGGAAGAGCTCCTACAATGAGCAGTTCTTC. Encoded protein: CSASETSGKSSYNEQFF.